This T cell receptor beta chain came from a study of T cell responses to AZD1222 COVID-19 vaccine. The CDR3 is 16 amino acids. The ends were cut back, 1 base at V and 11 bases at J, with 18 bases in the middle. Germline values: CDR1 MNHEY, CDR2 SVGAGI. The table came from immunoSEQ multiplex PCR; TCRdb's copy has only in-frame clones and leaves some out. The sample records roughly 120,000 clones, roughly 88% being singletons. The V gene is TRBV6-5, the J gene TRBJ1-6, with a possible D match to TRBD1 (6 bases). The source of this sequence is an adult in good health. The sequences come from peripheral blood, collected on day 0 of MenACWY control vaccination. Written as DNA, the CDR3 is TGTGCCAGCAGTTACTTACCAACAGGGCGTCCCCCACCCCTCCACTTT. Translated: CASSYLPTGRPPPLHF.